Below, 31 T cell receptor beta chains from the same sample are listed, as sequenced in a study of T cells in Graves' hyperthyroidism and ophthalmopathy. Amplified TCR beta CDR3 regions derived from RNA transcripts. A set of HTBI primers served as the primers for a first-round RT-PCR of the TCR CDR3. MiXCR was run by TCRdb on the multiplex PCR reads, yielding one entry per CDR3 protein. This sample yields approximately 520,000 distinct CDR3 sequences, of which approximately 25% are seen a single time; approximately 10% belongs to the top ten. The source material was blood. The receptors were sampled from a woman aged 25 to 39 with Graves' ophthalmopathy.

The sample holds many counts of this clonotype. The J gene is TRBJ2-2, the V gene TRBV7-8; D perhaps matches TRBD1 (6 bases). Trimming took off 5 bases at V and 5 bases at J, with 24 bases between the two ends. There are 18 residues in the CDR3. Germline V gene sequence: CDR1 SGHVS, CDR2 FQNEAQ. The CDR3 is CASSRWSGTRVGTGELFF. For the CDR3, the DNA is TGTGCCAGCAGCCGCTGGTCCGGGACACGGGTAGGGACCGGGGAGCTGTTTTTT.

This clonotype has ten or more counts. The V and J genes are TRBV6-1 and TRBJ2-5, with D perhaps matching TRBD2 (6 bases). CDR3 length: 14 residues. The V end was cut by 3 bases, the J end by 3 bases, with 11 bases between. CDR1 MNHNS and CDR2 SASEGT come from the germline V gene. The CDR3 coding sequence is TGTGCCAGCAGTGAGGGGACTCTTAAAGAGACCCAGTACTTC. Protein: CASSEGTLKETQYF.

This clonotype was observed at least ten times. J is TRBJ1-1 and V is TRBV4-1; tentatively, D is TRBD1 (6 bases). Trimming left V 2 bases short and J 12 bases short, with 10 bases between. Germline CDR1 reads MGHRA; CDR2 reads YSYEKL. This CDR3 contains 11 residues. The CDR3 DNA reads as TGCGCCAGCAGCCAACAGGGGATGACTTTCTTT. Protein: CASSQQGMTFF.

The J gene is TRBJ2-2, the V gene TRBV24-1; 8 nucleotides agree with TRBD2. Germline CDR1 KGHDR, CDR2 SFDVKD. The CDR3 spans 15 residues. Trimming removed 4 bases from V and 8 bases from J; junction bases left unmatched: 8. The CDR3 loop reads CATSDLGSGIGELFF. The CDR3, as DNA: TGTGCCACCAGTGACCTCGGTAGCGGGATAGGGGAGCTGTTTTTT.

The chain employs TRBV28 and TRBJ1-2, with D unresolved. Germline V lookup: CDR1 MDHEN, CDR2 SYDVKM. This CDR3 is built from 14 residues. The V gene lost 3 bases and the J gene lost 4 bases, with 12 bases spanning the gap. The CDR3 nucleotides read TGTGCCAGCAGTTTTCGGAAACAGCGCTATGGCTACACCTTC. As protein: CASSFRKQRYGYTF.

The J gene is TRBJ2-4, the V gene TRBV20-1; D remains ambiguous. The CDR3 runs 11 residues. V was clipped by 6 bases and J by 10 bases, with 13 bases between them. In germline, CDR1 is DFQATT, CDR2 SNEGSKA (reference sequence). Written as DNA, the CDR3 is TGCAGTGCAACCAACCTAAGAATTCAGTACTTC. Translated: CSATNLRIQYF.

This clonotype was detected ten times or more. V and J are TRBV6-5 and TRBJ2-7, with D possibly being TRBD1 (8 bases). This CDR3 comprises 15 residues. Germline V gene sequence: CDR1 MNHEY, CDR2 SVGAGI. Trimming pared 4 bases from V and 5 bases from J, leaving 18 bases between. CDR3 coding DNA: TGTGCCAGCAGTTCGGGAGGACAGGGTAGGAACGAGCAGTACTTC. Its translation is CASSSGGQGRNEQYF.

V usage is TRBV27 and J usage is TRBJ2-7; 8 bases fit TRBD1. From germline, CDR1 is MNHEY and CDR2 SMNVEV (reference sequence). The CDR3 runs 15 residues. With V trimmed by 6 bases and J by 3 bases, 10 bases remained unmatched. Here the CDR3 reads CASSPGTGPGYEQYF. The CDR3 bases are TGTGCCAGCAGCCCAGGGACAGGACCAGGCTACGAGCAGTACTTC.

This clonotype was found a few times. Mismatch with germline at one junction end may stem from a read error. J is TRBJ2-2 and V is TRBV5-6; D is possibly TRBD2 (6 bases). CDR3 length: 14 residues. The germline CDR1 and CDR2 sequences are SGHDT and YYEEEE. The CDR3 loop reads CASSFATNTGGLFF. The CDR3 coding sequence is TGTGCCAGCAGCTTTGCCACAAACACCGGGGGGCTGTTTTTT.

The sample holds a few counts of this clonotype. V is TRBV4-3 and J is TRBJ2-7; D not certain. Germline loops: CDR1 LGHNA, CDR2 YSLEER. There are 17 residues in the CDR3. Trimming left V 3 bases short and J 3 bases short, with 21 bases between. CDR3 DNA: TGCGCCAGCAGCCAGGAACCGGGCCCGTCGGCCCTCTACGAGCAGTACTTC. Its protein is CASSQEPGPSALYEQYF.

This clonotype was seen a few times. This chain connects TRBV20-1 to TRBJ1-2, with 7 bases identical to TRBD1. Per the germline V gene, CDR1 is DFQATT and CDR2 is SNEGSKA (reference sequence). Losses at the gene ends were 6 bases for V and 8 bases for J; bases not matched to a gene: 12. The CDR3 runs 13 residues. The DNA of the CDR3 is TGCAGTGCCAACCACCAACAGGGGAGAGGCTACACCTTC. Amino acids: CSANHQQGRGYTF.

At least ten counts were recorded for this clonotype. J is TRBJ1-2 and V is TRBV10-2; D is ambiguous. The CDR3 has 16 residues. Trimming took off 1 base at V and 4 bases at J, with 16 bases between the two ends. In germline, CDR1 is WSHSY, CDR2 SAAADI. CDR3 residues: CASSELISAVGYGYTF. The CDR3 DNA sequence: TGCGCCAGCAGTGAGTTGATATCCGCAGTCGGCTATGGCTACACCTTC.

The CDR3 reads CASSPFGGGAGNQPQHF. CDR3 DNA: TGTGCCAGCAGCCCCTTTGGGGGGGGTGCCGGCAATCAGCCCCAGCATTTT. The J gene is TRBJ1-5, the V gene TRBV11-2, with TRBD1 as a possible D gene (5 bases). The CDR3 has 17 residues. Deletions cut 5 bases from V and 2 bases from J, with 19 bases between. CDR1 is SGHAT, CDR2 FQNNGV, per germline. The entire variable domain, with the rest obtained from reference TRBV11-2 and TRBJ1-5, is as follows: EAGVAQSPRYKIIEKRQSVAFWCNPISGHATLYWYQQILGQGPKLLIQFQNNGVVDDSQLPKDRFSAERLKGVDSTLKIQPAKLEDSAVYLCASSPFGGGAGNQPQHFGDGTRLSIL.

This chain joins TRBV6-1 and TRBJ2-5; no clear D gene. The V end lost 3 bases, the J end lost 4 bases, and 18 bases lay between the germline ends. The CDR3 is 16 amino acids. Germline CDR1 MNHNS, CDR2 SASEGT. The CDR3 coding sequence is TGTGCCAGCAGTGACTTCCAAGGAGTTGGCAGAGAGACCCAGTACTTC. It is translated as CASSDFQGVGRETQYF.

This clonotype was seen repeatedly, ten times or more. V gene TRBV6-1 combines with J gene TRBJ1-1, with D unclear. The germline V gene has CDR1 MNHNS and CDR2 SASEGT. This CDR3 spans 13 amino acids. Trimming pared 6 bases from V and 5 bases from J, leaving 13 bases between. The DNA for the CDR3 is TGTGCCAGCAGGGTGGAGGGTGGGACTGAAGCTTTCTTT. It translates to CASRVEGGTEAFF.

The chain links TRBV6-1 to TRBJ1-6; 7 bases are a match to TRBD1. CDR3 size: 16 residues. The germline CDR1 and CDR2 sequences are MNHNS and SASEGT. The trim removed 5 bases at V and 6 bases at J, leaving 10 bases unmatched. CDR3 sequence reads: CASSPTGPGGNSPLHF. Written as DNA, the CDR3 is TGTGCCAGCAGTCCTACTGGACCAGGGGGTAATTCACCCCTCCACTTT.

This clonotype was recorded at least ten times. V gene TRBV20-1 combines with J gene TRBJ2-7; perhaps TRBD2 as D (5 bases). Trimming took 0 bases from V and 0 from J, leaving 6 bases between them. In germline, CDR1 is DFQATT, CDR2 SNEGSKA (reference sequence). This CDR3 spans 13 amino acids. CDR3 loop: CSARELASYEQYF. The CDR3 DNA sequence: TGCAGTGCTAGAGAGCTAGCCTCCTACGAGCAGTACTTC.

The chain combines TRBV2 with TRBJ1-1; possibly TRBD1 for D (5 bases). Trimming took 4 bases from V and 3 from J, leaving 18 bases between them. Per germline, CDR1 SNHLY and CDR2 FYNNEI. The CDR3 sequence is 16 residues long. CDR3 protein: CASSGDPEFPDTEAFF. The CDR3 DNA follows: TGTGCCAGCAGTGGGGACCCCGAGTTCCCGGACACTGAAGCTTTCTTT. Supplemented by reference TRBV2 and TRBJ1-1, the full variable domain reads EPEVTQTPSHQVTQMGQEVILRCVPISNHLYFYWYRQILGQKVEFLVSFYNNEISEKSEIFDDQFSVERPDGSNFTLKIRSTKLEDSAMYFCASSGDPEFPDTEAFFGQGTRLTVV.

This clonotype has more than one count but fewer than ten. This chain joins TRBV12-3 or TRBV12-4 and TRBJ2-7, with 10 positions matching TRBD1. V trimming: 5 bases; J trimming: 9 bases; junction bases outside the gene matches: 10. CDR3 length: 14 residues. The CDR3 bases are TGTGCCAGCAGTCCGGGACAGGGGAATCGCGGGCAGTACTTC. Its protein is CASSPGQGNRGQYF.

This chain connects TRBV19 to TRBJ1-5; 9 bases are a match to TRBD1. V was pared by 6 bases and J by 0 bases, with 6 bases of the junction left unmatched. This CDR3 comprises 16 residues. Germline values: CDR1 LNHDA, CDR2 SQIVND (reference sequence). CDR3 protein: CASSPGTGYSNQPQHF. CDR3 in DNA: TGTGCCAGTAGCCCCGGGACAGGGTATAGCAATCAGCCCCAGCATTTT. Full variable domain (remainder filled in from reference TRBV19 and TRBJ1-5): DGGITQSPKYLFRKEGQNVTLSCEQNLNHDAMYWYRQDPGQGLRLIYYSQIVNDFQKGDIAEGYSVSREKKESFPLTVTSAQKNPTAFYLCASSPGTGYSNQPQHFGDGTRLSIL.

This chain links TRBV12-5 with TRBJ1-3; tentatively, D is TRBD1 (6 bases). Trimming removed 2 bases at V and 1 base at J, with 24 bases between. CDR1 is LGHNT, CDR2 FRNRAP, per germline. CDR3 length equals 20 residues. CDR3 DNA: TGTGCTAGTGGTTTGTCCCTACGGGGGATGCAGGGGCTATCTGGAAACACCATATATTTT. Its protein is CASGLSLRGMQGLSGNTIYF.

This clonotype was observed a handful of times. This rearrangement joins TRBV7-3 to TRBJ1-1; D call uncertain. The V and J ends lost 1 base and 8 bases respectively, with 11 bases between them. The CDR3 totals 13 residues. Germline CDR1 reads SGHTA; CDR2 reads FQGTGA. The CDR3: CASSLNPVGEAFF. The CDR3 bases are TGTGCCAGCAGCTTAAACCCGGTGGGGGAAGCTTTCTTT. The variable domain in full, with the rest retrieved from reference TRBV7-3 and TRBJ1-1, is GAGVSQTPSNKVTEKGKYVELRCDPISGHTALYWYRQSLGQGPEFLIYFQGTGAADDSGLPNDRFFAVRPEGSVSTLKIQRTERGDSAVYLCASSLNPVGEAFFGQGTRLTVV.

This clonotype has a count of ten or more. V gene TRBV12-3 or TRBV12-4 combines with J gene TRBJ1-2; D unclear. V was cut by 4 bases and J by 7 bases, with 10 bases left in between. The CDR3 consists of 12 residues. CDR3 amino acids: CASSSGSLGYTF. CDR3 coding DNA: TGTGCCAGCAGTTCAGGCTCTCTTGGCTACACCTTC.

The rearrangement uses TRBV19 and TRBJ1-1, with D perhaps matching TRBD1 (5 bases). Germline loops: CDR1 LNHDA, CDR2 SQIVND (reference sequence). There are 13 residues in the CDR3. Trimming cost V 8 bases and J 1 base, with 11 bases left between them. The CDR3 bases are TGTGCCAGTTGCCCGGGGGGGAACACTGAAGCTTTCTTT. It codes for CASCPGGNTEAFF.

This clonotype appeared a few times. The chain employs TRBV6-2 or TRBV6-3 and TRBJ1-1, with D possibly matching TRBD1 (5 bases). CDR3 length: 17 amino acids. Germline values: CDR1 MNHEY, CDR2 SVGEGT. V shed 2 bases and J shed 12 bases, with 28 bases lying between them. CDR3 sequence (DNA): TGTGCCAGCAGTTACCTCCTCCGGGGCCGGGCGAACACCGAATCTTTCTTT. Amino acid sequence: CASSYLLRGRANTESFF.

The rearrangement uses TRBV7-9 and TRBJ2-7; tentative D call: TRBD2 (7 bases). The germline V and J ends were trimmed by 4 bases and 6 bases, with 16 bases remaining between them. The CDR3 runs to 14 residues. Germline values: CDR1 SEHNR, CDR2 FQNEAQ (reference sequence). The CDR3 region has the DNA TGTGCCAGCAGCTCCCCCTGGGGGGGCGCCGAGCAGTACTTC. Protein sequence: CASSSPWGGAEQYF.

In its sample, this clonotype was seen a few times. This chain links TRBV5-1 with TRBJ1-6; 9 nucleotides match TRBD1. Trimming cost V 4 bases and J 5 bases; bases outside gene matches: 4. The CDR3 totals 15 residues. The germline CDR1 and CDR2 sequences are SGHRS and YFSETQ. The CDR3 coding sequence is TGCGCCAGCAGCCTTAGACAGGGGGATAATTCACCCCTCCACTTT. As protein: CASSLRQGDNSPLHF.

This clonotype has ten or more counts. This may be a read error, as it is one base from a much larger clone. The CDR3 nucleotides are TGTGCCAGCAGTGAGGGCAGCTCCTACGAGCGGTACTTC. It specifies CASSEGSSYERYF. This sequence joins TRBV6-1 and TRBJ2-7; D gene ambiguous. CDR1 and CDR2 from the germline V gene are MNHNS and SASEGT. The CDR3 has 13 amino acids.

The gene calls are TRBV20-1 and TRBJ2-7, with 9 bases that match TRBD1. The CDR3 is 14 residues long. With V trimmed by 2 bases and J by 4 bases, 6 bases remained unmatched. Germline CDR1 is DFQATT and CDR2 is SNEGSKA (reference sequence). CDR3 nucleotides: TGCAGTGCTAGATCCGGGACAGGGACATACGAGCAGTACTTC. It yields the protein CSARSGTGTYEQYF.

The gene calls are TRBV12-3 or TRBV12-4 and TRBJ1-1; D is unresolved. The CDR3 contains 12 residues. Trimming removed 1 base at V and 11 bases at J, with 11 bases between. DNA of the CDR3: TGTGCCAGCAGTTTAGGCGATTCTAGGGCTTTCTTT. Translation gives CASSLGDSRAFF.

The table lists this clonotype with many counts. The V call is TRBV12-3 or TRBV12-4, the J call TRBJ1-1; TRBD1 matches 7 bases. With 7 bases clipped from V and 4 bases from J, the junction kept 12 bases outside the gene matches. This CDR3 contains 15 residues. CDR3 in DNA: TGTGCCAGCACTACGACAGGGATCGTCGCCACTGAAGCTTTCTTT. It yields the protein CASTTTGIVATEAFF.